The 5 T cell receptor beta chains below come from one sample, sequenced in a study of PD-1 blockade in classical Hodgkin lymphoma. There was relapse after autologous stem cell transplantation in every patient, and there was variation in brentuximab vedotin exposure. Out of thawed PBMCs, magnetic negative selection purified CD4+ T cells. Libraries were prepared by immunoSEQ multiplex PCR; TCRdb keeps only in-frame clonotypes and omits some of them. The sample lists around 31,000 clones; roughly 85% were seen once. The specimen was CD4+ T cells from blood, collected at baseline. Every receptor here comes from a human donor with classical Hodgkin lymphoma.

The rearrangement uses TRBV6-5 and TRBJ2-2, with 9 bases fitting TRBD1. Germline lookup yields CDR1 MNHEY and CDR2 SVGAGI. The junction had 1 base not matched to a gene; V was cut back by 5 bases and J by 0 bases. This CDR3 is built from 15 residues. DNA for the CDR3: TGTGCCAGCAGTCGGGACAGGGCGAACACCGGGGAGCTGTTTTTT. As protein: CASSRDRANTGELFF.

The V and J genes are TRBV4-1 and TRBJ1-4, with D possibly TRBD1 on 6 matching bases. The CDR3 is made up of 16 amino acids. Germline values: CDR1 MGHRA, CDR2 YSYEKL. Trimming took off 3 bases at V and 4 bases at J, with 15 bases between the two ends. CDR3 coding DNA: TGCGCCAGCAGCCAGGAGCCAGGGACACGTAATGAAAAACTGTTTTTT. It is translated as CASSQEPGTRNEKLFF.

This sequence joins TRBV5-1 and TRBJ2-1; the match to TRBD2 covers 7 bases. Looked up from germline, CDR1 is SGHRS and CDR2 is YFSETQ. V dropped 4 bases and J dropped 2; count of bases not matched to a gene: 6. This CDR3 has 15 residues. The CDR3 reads CASSVERGPYNEQFF. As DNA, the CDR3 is TGCGCCAGCAGCGTAGAGCGGGGACCCTACAATGAGCAGTTCTTC.

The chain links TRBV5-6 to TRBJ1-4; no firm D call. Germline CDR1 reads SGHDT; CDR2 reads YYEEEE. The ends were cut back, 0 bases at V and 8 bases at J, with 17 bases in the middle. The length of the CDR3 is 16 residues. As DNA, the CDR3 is TGTGCCAGCAGCTTGGTGAGGGCGGACCGCTCGGAAAAACTGTTTTTT. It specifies CASSLVRADRSEKLFF. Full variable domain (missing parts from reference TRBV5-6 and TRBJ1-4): DAGVTQSPTHLIKTRGQQVTLRCSPKSGHDTVSWYQQALGQGPQFIFQYYEEEERQRGNFPDRFSGHQFPNYSSELNVNALLLGDSALYLCASSLVRADRSEKLFFGSGTQLSVL.

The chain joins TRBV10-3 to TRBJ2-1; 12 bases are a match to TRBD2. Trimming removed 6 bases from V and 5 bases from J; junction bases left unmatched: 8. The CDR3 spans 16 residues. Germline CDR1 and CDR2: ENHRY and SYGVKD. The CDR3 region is CAIRYTLAGGNNEQFF. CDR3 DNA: TGTGCCATCAGGTACACACTAGCGGGAGGCAACAATGAGCAGTTCTTC.